This note documents a single TCR beta chain sequence. Distinct nucleotide sequences in the sample also encode this CDR3. The entry originates in a study of blood T cell repertoires in COVID-19. Study context: Samples representing acute and convalescent COVID-19 were sourced from the United States, Italy and Spain. From T cells, B-cell-depleted T cells, or PBMCs came the material, which was cDNA or gDNA.

The CDR3 contains 14 residues. Germline CDR1 and CDR2: MDHEN and SYDVKM. V was cut by 3 bases and J by 7 bases, with 12 bases left in between. Per the study methods: Amplification of reference gene primers provided the estimated nucleated cell counts. Sequenced by immunoSEQ multiplex PCR; TCRdb stores in-frame clones only, minus some. V, J and clone size derive from that table, while D and trimming were established from the DNA sequence. The data show about 200,000 clones, roughly 88% seen once. The sequence derives from a man aged 35-49 years with acute or convalescent COVID-19. J is TRBJ1-4 and V is TRBV28; D call uncertain. The sample was peripheral blood. The CDR3 DNA is TGTGCCAGCAGTTTGGTGCCGGAGGGTGAAAAACTGTTTTTT. This gives the protein CASSLVPEGEKLFF.